The TCR beta chain described here comes from a study of blood T cell repertoires in COVID-19. In the study's own analysis: Reference gene primer amplification yielded estimated nucleated cell counts. Produced via immunoSEQ multiplex PCR; TCRdb's table is partial and in-frame only. V and J calls and clone size are those listed in that table; D and trimming were worked out from the DNA. The sample gives tens of thousands of clones, 85% to 90% of which show up once; 3.8% is in the top ten. The CDR3 contains 15 residues. V lost 6 bases to trimming and J lost 0 bases, with 14 bases between them. Germline lookup yields CDR1 SGHRS and CDR2 YFSETQ.

The sequencing input was peripheral blood. The V call is TRBV5-1, the J call TRBJ2-3, with unresolved D. The receptor comes from a man between 60 and 70 years old with acute or convalescent COVID-19. The CDR3 DNA follows: TGCGCCAGCAACCCACTTAGTGCTAGCACAGATACGCAGTATTTT. This sequence encodes CASNPLSASTDTQYF.